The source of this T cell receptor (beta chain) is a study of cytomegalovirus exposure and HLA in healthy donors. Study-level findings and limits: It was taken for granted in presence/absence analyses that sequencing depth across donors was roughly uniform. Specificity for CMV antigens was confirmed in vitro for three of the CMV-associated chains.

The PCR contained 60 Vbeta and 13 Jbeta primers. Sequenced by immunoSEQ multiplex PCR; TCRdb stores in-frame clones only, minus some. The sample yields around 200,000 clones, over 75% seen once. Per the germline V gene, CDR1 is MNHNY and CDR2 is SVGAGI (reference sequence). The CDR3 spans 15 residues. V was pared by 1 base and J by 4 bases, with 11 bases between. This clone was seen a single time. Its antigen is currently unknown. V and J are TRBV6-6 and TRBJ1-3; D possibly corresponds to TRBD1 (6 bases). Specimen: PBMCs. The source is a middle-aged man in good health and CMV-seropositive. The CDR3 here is CASSYLDSDGNTIYF. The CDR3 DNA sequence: TGTGCCAGCAGTTACTTGGACAGTGACGGAAACACCATATATTTT.